These 5 T cell receptor beta chains were all obtained from the same sample, sequenced in a study of cytomegalovirus exposure and HLA in healthy donors. TCRdb's copy holds only in-frame clones and misses some; the assay was immunoSEQ multiplex PCR. The repertoire holds 150,000 or so clones, with less than 90% as singletons. Sequenced input: PBMCs. The receptors derive from a man aged 30-40 years in good health and CMV-seropositive.

V is TRBV9 and J is TRBJ2-3; 7 positions match TRBD1. This CDR3 spans 16 amino acids. V lost 3 bases, J lost 5 bases, and 12 bases stayed unmatched. Germline CDR1 SGDLS, CDR2 YYNGEE. CDR3 sequence reads: CASSDASPRGLDTQYF. Here the CDR3 DNA reads TGTGCCAGCAGCGATGCGTCGCCGAGGGGGCTAGATACGCAGTATTTT.

This clone is a singleton in its sample. The chain recombines TRBV15 with TRBJ2-1; 10 bases fit TRBD2. The J segment lost 6 bases and the V segment lost 5 bases, leaving 13 bases of the junction unmatched. Looked up from germline, CDR1 is LNHNV and CDR2 is YYDKDF (reference sequence). The CDR3 length is 17 residues. CDR3 sequence (DNA): TGTGCCACCAGCTCCCCGCTAGCGGGAGATGTCGGCAATGAGCAGTTCTTC. Translating it yields CATSSPLAGDVGNEQFF.

The chain is built from TRBV5-4 and TRBJ2-7; D ambiguous. Germline loops: CDR1 SGHNT, CDR2 YYREEE (reference sequence). The CDR3 totals 16 residues. V gave up 4 bases and J gave up 7 bases, with 24 bases separating them. The chain's CDR3 is CASSNPLVQRYREQYF. CDR3 coding DNA: TGTGCCAGCAGCAACCCTCTAGTACAACGGTATCGAGAGCAGTACTTC.

V is TRBV29-1 and J is TRBJ1-1; D is uncertain. The CDR3 extends over 12 amino acids. CDR1 and CDR2 from the germline V gene are SQVTM and ANQGSEA. V was pared by 5 bases and J by 1 base, with 8 bases between. The CDR3 DNA is TGCAGCGTTCTCGACACGAACACTGAAGCTTTCTTT. Its protein is CSVLDTNTEAFF.

The V and J genes are TRBV28 and TRBJ2-5, with 8 bases lining up with TRBD1. The CDR3 consists of 14 residues. From germline, CDR1 is MDHEN and CDR2 SYDVKM. J lost 1 base, V lost 4 bases, and 2 bases had no gene match. DNA of the CDR3: TGTGCCAGCAGTTCGGGGACAGGCCAAGAGACCCAGTACTTC. This sequence encodes CASSSGTGQETQYF.